The clone carrying this T cell receptor (beta chain) has only a few counts. Its antigen is unknown. The data were obtained in a study of spatial heterogeneity in lung cancer. Study-wide results and caveats: Ubiquitous expanded tumor TCRs were observed in blood more at resection than follow-up.

Time point given: sample taken at primary tumor resection. Whole RNA came from tumor, nontumor lung or frozen PBMC and was sequenced without being sorted. CDR1 is SGHRS and CDR2 is YFSETQ in the germline V gene. The CDR3 contains 14 residues. The V gene lost 2 bases and the J gene lost 1 base, with 9 bases spanning the gap. Every TCR cDNA molecule bore its own unique molecular identifier. TCRdb re-derived calls from the 5' RACE reads in MiXCR, one entry per CDR3 protein. The data show some 87,000 distinct CDR3 sequences, with approximately 8.6% seen just once and 6.9% held by the top ten. The chain recombines TRBV5-1 with TRBJ1-1; D gene ambiguous. This clonotype originated in a male donor with early-stage non-small cell lung cancer. This specimen was PBMCs, taken at surgery. The CDR3 nucleotides read TGCGCCAGCAGCTTATCGGGGTCGAACACTGAAGCTTTCTTT. This translates into CASSLSGSNTEAFF.